This T cell receptor (beta chain) emerged from a study of CD8+ T cells in alopecia areata. About the research overall: Treated patients received oral tofacitinib, 5 to 10 mg twice daily.

Note on this clone: Its antigen is currently unknown.

cDNA reverse transcribed from extracted RNA served as the sequencing template. Using immunoSEQ multiplex PCR, the repertoire was profiled, and TCRdb retains in-frame clones only, with some absent. The data hold roughly 6,000 clones, with 50% to 75% observed a single time. Individuals with alopecia areata gave both lesional scalp punch biopsies and peripheral blood for collection. Study results and caveats: Resident alphabeta T cells of normal skin are also sequenced in scalp samples. It was lesional scalp, especially alopecia totalis/universalis, that showed higher clonality than normal scalp. TCRs were shared less clearly across patients than in mice, possibly for HLA-related reasons.

CDR3 length: 17 amino acids. Trimming at V came to 4 bases and at J to 0 bases, leaving 12 bases not matched to a gene. Germline assignment: CDR1 MNHEY and CDR2 SMNVEV (reference sequence). The rearrangement joins TRBV27 to TRBJ2-7; TRBD2 agrees at 7 bases. The TCR originated in a human donor with alopecia areata. The sample was skin. CDR3 coding DNA: TGTGCCAGCAGTTCCGCCTTAGCGGGTATAAGCTCCTACGAGCAGTACTTC. Translation gives CASSSALAGISSYEQYF.